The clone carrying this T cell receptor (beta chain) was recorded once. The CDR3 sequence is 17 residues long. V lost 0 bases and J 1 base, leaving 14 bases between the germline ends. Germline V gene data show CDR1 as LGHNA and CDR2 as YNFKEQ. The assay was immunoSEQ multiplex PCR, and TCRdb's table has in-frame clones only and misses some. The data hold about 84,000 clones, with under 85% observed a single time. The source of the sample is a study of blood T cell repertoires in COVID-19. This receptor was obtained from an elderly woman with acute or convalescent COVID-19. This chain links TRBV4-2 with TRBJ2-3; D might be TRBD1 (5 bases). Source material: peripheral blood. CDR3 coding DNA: TGTGCCAGCAGCCAAGATTACAGGCAGGGTGGCACAGATACGCAGTATTTT. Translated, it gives CASSQDYRQGGTDTQYF.